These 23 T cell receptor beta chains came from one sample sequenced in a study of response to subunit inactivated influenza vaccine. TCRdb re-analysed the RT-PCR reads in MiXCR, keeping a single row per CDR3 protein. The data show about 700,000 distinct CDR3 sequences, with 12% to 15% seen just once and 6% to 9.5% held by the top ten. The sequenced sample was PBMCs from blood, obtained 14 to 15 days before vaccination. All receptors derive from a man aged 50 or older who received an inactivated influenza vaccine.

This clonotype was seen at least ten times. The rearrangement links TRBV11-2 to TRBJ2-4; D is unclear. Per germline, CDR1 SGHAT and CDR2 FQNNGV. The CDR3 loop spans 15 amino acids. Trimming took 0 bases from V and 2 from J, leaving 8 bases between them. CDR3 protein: CASSLDPVSKNIQYF. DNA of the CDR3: TGTGCCAGCAGCTTAGACCCGGTGTCCAAAAACATTCAGTACTTC. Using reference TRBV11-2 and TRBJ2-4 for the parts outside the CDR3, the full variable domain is EAGVAQSPRYKIIEKRQSVAFWCNPISGHATLYWYQQILGQGPKLLIQFQNNGVVDDSQLPKDRFSAERLKGVDSTLKIQPAKLEDSAVYLCASSLDPVSKNIQYFGAGTRLSVL.

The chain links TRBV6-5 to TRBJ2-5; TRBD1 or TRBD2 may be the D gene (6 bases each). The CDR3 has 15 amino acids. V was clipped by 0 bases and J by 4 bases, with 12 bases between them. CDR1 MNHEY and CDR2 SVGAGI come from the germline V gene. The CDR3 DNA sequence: TGTGCCAGCAGTTACTCGAGGGGGGTAGGAGAGACCCAGTACTTC. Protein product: CASSYSRGVGETQYF.

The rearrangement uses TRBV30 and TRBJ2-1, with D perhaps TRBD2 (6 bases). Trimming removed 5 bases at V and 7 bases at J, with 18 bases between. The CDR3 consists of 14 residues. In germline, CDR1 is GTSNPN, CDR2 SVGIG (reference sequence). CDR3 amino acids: CAWGPGLFGNEQFF. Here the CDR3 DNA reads TGTGCCTGGGGACCGGGACTCTTCGGAAATGAGCAGTTCTTC.

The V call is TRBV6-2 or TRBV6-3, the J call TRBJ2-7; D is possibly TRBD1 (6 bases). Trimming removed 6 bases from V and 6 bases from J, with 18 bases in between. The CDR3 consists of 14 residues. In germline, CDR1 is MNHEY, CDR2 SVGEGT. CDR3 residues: CASRPGTQGFEQYF. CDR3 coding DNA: TGTGCCAGCAGACCCGGGACACAGGGCTTCGAGCAGTACTTC.

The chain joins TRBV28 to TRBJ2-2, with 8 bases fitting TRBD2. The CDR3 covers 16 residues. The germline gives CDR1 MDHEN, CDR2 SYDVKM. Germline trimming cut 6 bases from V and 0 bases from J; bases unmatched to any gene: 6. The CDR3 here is CASSPSGLANTGELFF. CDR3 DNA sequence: TGTGCCAGCAGCCCCTCGGGACTAGCGAACACCGGGGAGCTGTTTTTT.

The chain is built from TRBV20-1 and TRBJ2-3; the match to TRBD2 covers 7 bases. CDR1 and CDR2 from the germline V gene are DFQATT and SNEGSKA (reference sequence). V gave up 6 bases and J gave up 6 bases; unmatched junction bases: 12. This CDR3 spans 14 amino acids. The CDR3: CSALIGEGRDTQYF. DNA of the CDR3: TGCAGTGCCCTTATCGGGGAGGGCCGGGATACGCAGTATTTT.

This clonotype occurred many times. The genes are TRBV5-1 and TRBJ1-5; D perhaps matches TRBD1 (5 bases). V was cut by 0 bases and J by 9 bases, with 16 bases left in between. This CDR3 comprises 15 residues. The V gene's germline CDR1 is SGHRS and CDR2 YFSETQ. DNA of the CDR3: TGCGCCAGCAGCTTGGAGGGACCGCCCAAGGGGCCCCAGCATTTT. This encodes CASSLEGPPKGPQHF.

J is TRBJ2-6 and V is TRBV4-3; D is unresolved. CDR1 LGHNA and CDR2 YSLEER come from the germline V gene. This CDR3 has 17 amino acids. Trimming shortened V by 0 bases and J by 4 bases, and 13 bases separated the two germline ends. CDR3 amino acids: CASSQDPPGRGANVLTF. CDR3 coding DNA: TGCGCCAGCAGCCAAGATCCCCCTGGTCGGGGGGCCAACGTCCTGACTTTC.

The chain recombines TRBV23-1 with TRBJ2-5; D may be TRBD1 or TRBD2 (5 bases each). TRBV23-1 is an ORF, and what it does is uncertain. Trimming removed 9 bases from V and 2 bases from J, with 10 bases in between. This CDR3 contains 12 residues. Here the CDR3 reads CARVGAQETQYF. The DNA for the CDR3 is TGCGCCAGGGTCGGGGCGCAAGAGACCCAGTACTTC.

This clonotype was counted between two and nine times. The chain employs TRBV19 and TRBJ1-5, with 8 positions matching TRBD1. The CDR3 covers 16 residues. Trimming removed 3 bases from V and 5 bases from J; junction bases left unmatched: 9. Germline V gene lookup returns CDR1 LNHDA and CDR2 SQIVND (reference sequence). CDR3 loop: CASSIAADRVYQPQHF. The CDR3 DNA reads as TGTGCCAGTAGTATCGCAGCGGACAGGGTTTATCAGCCCCAGCATTTT. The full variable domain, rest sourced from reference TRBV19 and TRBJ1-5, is DGGITQSPKYLFRKEGQNVTLSCEQNLNHDAMYWYRQDPGQGLRLIYYSQIVNDFQKGDIAEGYSVSREKKESFPLTVTSAQKNPTAFYLCASSIAADRVYQPQHFGDGTRLSIL.

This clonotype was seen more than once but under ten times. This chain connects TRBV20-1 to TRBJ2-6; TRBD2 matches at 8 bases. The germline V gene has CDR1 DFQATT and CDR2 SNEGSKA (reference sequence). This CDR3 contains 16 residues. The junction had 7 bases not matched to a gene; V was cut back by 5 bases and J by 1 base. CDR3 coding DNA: TGCAGTGCTCGGGCGGGGGGTGGTTCTGGGGCCAACGTCCTGACTTTC. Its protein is CSARAGGGSGANVLTF.

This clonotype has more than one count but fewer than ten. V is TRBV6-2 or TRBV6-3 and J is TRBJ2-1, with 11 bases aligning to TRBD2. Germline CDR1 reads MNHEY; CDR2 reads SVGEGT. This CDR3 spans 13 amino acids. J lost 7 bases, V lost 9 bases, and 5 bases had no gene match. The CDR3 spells CASRLAGNNEQFF. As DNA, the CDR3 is TGTGCCAGTCGACTAGCGGGAAATAATGAGCAGTTCTTC.

The CDR3 protein is CASSSGDETQYF. CDR3 DNA: TGTGCCAGCAGTTCAGGGGATGAGACCCAGTACTTC. The chain uses TRBV28 and TRBJ2-5, with D possibly TRBD1 on 6 matching bases. Per the germline V gene, CDR1 is MDHEN and CDR2 is SYDVKM. V lost 4 bases and J lost 5, with 8 bases in between. The CDR3 is made up of 12 amino acids.

CDR3: CASSLEFNEQFF. In nucleotides, the CDR3 is TGTGCCAGCAGCCTGGAGTTCAATGAGCAGTTCTTC. The chain has TRBV7-9 and TRBJ2-1; the D is unclear. Trimming pared 5 bases from V and 6 bases from J, leaving 8 bases between. The CDR3 is 12 residues long. The germline V gene encodes CDR1 SEHNR and CDR2 FQNEAQ (reference sequence).

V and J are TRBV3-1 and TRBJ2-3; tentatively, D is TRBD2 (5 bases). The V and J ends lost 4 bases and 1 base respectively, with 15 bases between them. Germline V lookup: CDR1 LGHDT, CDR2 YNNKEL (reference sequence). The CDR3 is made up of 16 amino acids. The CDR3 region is CASSLGIKGGTDTQYF. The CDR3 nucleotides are TGTGCCAGCAGCCTCGGGATCAAAGGAGGCACAGATACGCAGTATTTT.

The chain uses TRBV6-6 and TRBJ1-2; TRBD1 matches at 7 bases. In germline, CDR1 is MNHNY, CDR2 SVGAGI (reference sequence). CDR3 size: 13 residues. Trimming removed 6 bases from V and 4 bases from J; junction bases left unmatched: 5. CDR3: CASRTDRAYGYTF. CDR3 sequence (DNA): TGTGCCAGCAGAACCGACAGGGCCTATGGCTACACCTTC.

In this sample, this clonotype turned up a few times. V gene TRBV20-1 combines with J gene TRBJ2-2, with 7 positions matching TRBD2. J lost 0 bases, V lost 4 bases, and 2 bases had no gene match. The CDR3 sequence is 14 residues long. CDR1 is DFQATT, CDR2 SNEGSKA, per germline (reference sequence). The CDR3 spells CSATSGPNTGELFF. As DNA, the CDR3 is TGCAGTGCTACTAGCGGTCCGAACACCGGGGAGCTGTTTTTT.

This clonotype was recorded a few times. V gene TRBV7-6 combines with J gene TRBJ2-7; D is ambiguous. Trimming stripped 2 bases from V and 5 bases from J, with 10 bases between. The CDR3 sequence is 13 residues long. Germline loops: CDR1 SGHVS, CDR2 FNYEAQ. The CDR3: CASSLLRVHEQYF. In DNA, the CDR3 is TGTGCCAGCAGCTTATTAAGGGTGCACGAGCAGTACTTC.

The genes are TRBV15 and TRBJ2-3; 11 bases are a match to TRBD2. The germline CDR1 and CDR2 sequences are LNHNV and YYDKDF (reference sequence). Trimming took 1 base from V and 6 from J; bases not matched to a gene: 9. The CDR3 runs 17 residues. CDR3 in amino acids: CATSRVALAGAGDTQYF. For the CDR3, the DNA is TGTGCCACCAGCAGAGTCGCACTAGCGGGAGCGGGGGATACGCAGTATTTT.

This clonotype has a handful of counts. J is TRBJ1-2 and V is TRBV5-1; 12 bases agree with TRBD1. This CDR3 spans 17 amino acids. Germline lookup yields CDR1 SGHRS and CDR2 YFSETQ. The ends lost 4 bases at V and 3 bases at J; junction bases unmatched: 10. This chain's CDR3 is CASSPGTGGFGDYGYTF. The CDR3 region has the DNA TGCGCCAGCAGCCCCGGGACAGGGGGCTTTGGTGACTATGGCTACACCTTC.

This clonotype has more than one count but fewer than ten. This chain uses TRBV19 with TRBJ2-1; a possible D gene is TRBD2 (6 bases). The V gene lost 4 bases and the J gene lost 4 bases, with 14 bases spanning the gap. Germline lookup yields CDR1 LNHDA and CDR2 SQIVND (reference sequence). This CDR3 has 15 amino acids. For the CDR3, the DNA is TGTGCCAGTAGTAGCGGGAAAGGCTCTTACAATGAGCAGTTCTTC. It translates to CASSSGKGSYNEQFF.

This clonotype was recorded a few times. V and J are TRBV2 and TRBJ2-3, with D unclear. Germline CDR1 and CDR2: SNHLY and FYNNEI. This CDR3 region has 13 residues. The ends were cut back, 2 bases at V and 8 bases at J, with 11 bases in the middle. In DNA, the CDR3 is TGTGCCAGCAGTGAACCCGGCGTTGGTACGCAGTATTTT. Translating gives CASSEPGVGTQYF.

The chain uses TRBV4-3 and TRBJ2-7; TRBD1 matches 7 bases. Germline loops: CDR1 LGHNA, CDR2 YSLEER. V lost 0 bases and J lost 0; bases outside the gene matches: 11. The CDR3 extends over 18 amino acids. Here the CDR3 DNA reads TGCGCCAGCAGCCAAGAAATTCCGGGACAGCGACGCTCCTACGAGCAGTACTTC. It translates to CASSQEIPGQRRSYEQYF.